Below are 30 T cell receptor beta chains sequenced from a single sample in a study of blood T cell repertoires in COVID-19. Sequencing used immunoSEQ multiplex PCR; TCRdb keeps in-frame clones, though not all of them. Altogether roughly 500,000 clones are present, 85% to 90% being singletons, with the ten largest covering 1.5% to 2%. The specimen sequenced was PBMCs or T cells enriched from blood (not recorded which). The source of these receptors is a woman in her thirties or forties who had recovered from COVID-19.

This clone was observed once. The V gene is TRBV5-1, the J gene TRBJ1-1; D gene ambiguous. This CDR3 contains 13 residues. Deletions cut 4 bases from V and 1 base from J, with 8 bases between. In germline, CDR1 is SGHRS, CDR2 YFSETQ. The CDR3 nucleotides read TGCGCCAGCAGCATAGTCTCGAACACTGAAGCTTTCTTT. Translation: CASSIVSNTEAFF.

CDR3 sequence: CASSSAGGSEQFF. CDR3 coding DNA: TGTGCCAGTAGCTCAGCGGGAGGGTCTGAGCAGTTCTTC. The gene calls are TRBV19 and TRBJ2-1, with 10 bases lining up with TRBD2. The CDR3 sequence is 13 residues long. V lost 6 bases to trimming and J lost 9 bases; unmatched junction nucleotides: 5. Germline assignment: CDR1 LNHDA and CDR2 SQIVND (reference sequence).

The J gene is TRBJ2-2, the V gene TRBV4-2, with 9 bases that match TRBD2. V shed 4 bases, J shed 0 bases, and the junction held 9 bases outside the gene matches. The CDR3 has 18 residues. Germline loops: CDR1 LGHNA, CDR2 YNFKEQ. DNA for the CDR3: TGTGCCAGCAGCCGCTCGACTAGCGGAGGTACGAACACCGGGGAGCTGTTTTTT. Translating it yields CASSRSTSGGTNTGELFF.

The chain uses TRBV5-4 and TRBJ1-1; D is ambiguous. V lost 4 bases, J lost 0 bases, and 16 bases lay in between. The V gene's germline CDR1 is SGHNT and CDR2 YYREEE (reference sequence). CDR3 size: 16 residues. CDR3: CASSPTVVSMNTEAFF. Written as DNA, the CDR3 is TGTGCCAGCAGCCCTACTGTCGTGTCAATGAACACTGAAGCTTTCTTT.

The J gene is TRBJ2-5, the V gene TRBV4-1; maybe TRBD2 (5 bases). Per the germline V gene, CDR1 is MGHRA and CDR2 is YSYEKL. The CDR3 covers 13 residues. With 4 bases removed from V and 5 bases from J, the gap between germline ends came to 11 bases. CDR3 loop: CASSLTRSETQYF. The CDR3 region has the DNA TGCGCCAGCAGCCTCACTAGATCCGAGACCCAGTACTTC.

The chain couples TRBV24-1 to TRBJ1-1; no definite D call. The V and J ends lost 10 bases and 1 base respectively, with 18 bases between them. CDR1 is KGHDR and CDR2 is SFDVKD in the germline V gene. CDR3 length: 15 amino acids. CDR3 DNA: TGTGCCACGACTACCACCTGGGGAACGAACACTGAAGCTTTCTTT. It encodes CATTTTWGTNTEAFF.

V gene TRBV5-5 combines with J gene TRBJ1-5; D is undetermined. Germline values: CDR1 SGHKS, CDR2 YYEKEE (reference sequence). This CDR3 is 17 amino acids long. The V gene lost 0 bases and the J gene lost 6 bases, with 19 bases spanning the gap. The DNA of the CDR3 is TGTGCCAGCAGCTTGGGGCAGGATACCTCTGCATTTCAGCCCCAGCATTTT. Encoded protein: CASSLGQDTSAFQPQHF. Variable domain in full (rest from reference TRBV5-5 and TRBJ1-5): DAGVTQSPTHLIKTRGQQVTLRCSPISGHKSVSWYQQVLGQGPQFIFQYYEKEERGRGNFPDRFSARQFPNYSSELNVNALLLGDSALYLCASSLGQDTSAFQPQHFGDGTRLSIL.

V gene TRBV27 combines with J gene TRBJ1-1, with no clear D. V lost 3 bases and J lost 1, with 9 bases in between. The germline CDR1 and CDR2 sequences are MNHEY and SMNVEV (reference sequence). The length of the CDR3 is 14 residues. The CDR3 DNA is TGTGCCAGCAGTTTTAGCGGTCAGAACACTGAAGCTTTCTTT. Encoded protein: CASSFSGQNTEAFF.

As DNA, the CDR3 is TGCAGTGCTAGTATTGGCGGGACGGCCCACTACGAGCAGTACTTC. The encoded protein is CSASIGGTAHYEQYF. The rearrangement joins TRBV20-1 to TRBJ2-7; possibly TRBD2 for D (6 bases). The germline CDR1 and CDR2 sequences are DFQATT and SNEGSKA (reference sequence). This CDR3 comprises 15 residues. Trimming shortened V by 3 bases and J by 3 bases, and 18 bases separated the two germline ends.

This clone occurred a few times. This chain connects TRBV5-4 to TRBJ1-6; possible D gene TRBD1, 5 bases. CDR3 length: 14 amino acids. Trimming cost V 0 bases and J 7 bases, with 8 bases left between them. Germline CDR1 SGHNT, CDR2 YYREEE (reference sequence). CDR3 region: CASSLADRNSPLHF. DNA of the CDR3: TGTGCCAGCAGCTTGGCCGACAGAAATTCACCCCTCCACTTT.

This chain connects TRBV12-5 to TRBJ2-2, with D perhaps TRBD2 (5 bases). Trimming stripped 5 bases from V and 0 bases from J, with 13 bases between. The CDR3 has 16 residues. Germline V gives CDR1 LGHNT, CDR2 FRNRAP. CDR3 coding DNA: TGTGCTAGTGGTGGCCTCGGGAAGCCGAACACCGGGGAGCTGTTTTTT. The encoded protein is CASGGLGKPNTGELFF.

This chain joins TRBV2 and TRBJ1-2; TRBD1 is a possible D gene (5 bases). CDR3 length: 15 residues. The V gene lost 2 bases and the J gene lost 5 bases, with 15 bases spanning the gap. Looked up from germline, CDR1 is SNHLY and CDR2 is FYNNEI. The CDR3 DNA reads as TGTGCCAGCAGTGAACACGGGCAGGGTCGTTATGGCTACACCTTC. Its protein is CASSEHGQGRYGYTF.

A few counts support this clone. The chain has TRBV27 and TRBJ2-1, with 13 bases fitting TRBD2. Germline CDR1 is MNHEY and CDR2 is SMNVEV (reference sequence). The CDR3 spans 17 residues. Trimming took 5 bases from V and 3 from J; bases not matched to a gene: 7. Written as DNA, the CDR3 is TGTGCCAGCAGTCCCCGGACTAGCGGGAGCCTCTACAATGAGCAGTTCTTC. Translation: CASSPRTSGSLYNEQFF.

The rearrangement joins TRBV7-2 to TRBJ2-5, with a possible D match to TRBD2 (6 bases). Germline CDR1 SGHTA, CDR2 FQGNSA. The CDR3 is 14 residues long. V was cut by 3 bases and J by 2 bases, with 10 bases left in between. The CDR3 sequence is CASSFGTHQETQYF. The CDR3 DNA reads as TGTGCCAGCAGCTTCGGGACTCATCAAGAGACCCAGTACTTC.

The chain is built from TRBV2 and TRBJ1-3; tentatively, D is TRBD1 (5 bases). Germline-derived CDR1 and CDR2 are SNHLY and FYNNEI. This CDR3 has 16 residues. The V gene lost 6 bases and the J gene lost 0 bases, with 15 bases spanning the gap. CDR3 loop: CASSRTRGVSGNTIYF. The CDR3 coding sequence is TGTGCCAGCAGCCGGACACGTGGAGTCTCTGGAAACACCATATATTTT.

The chain has TRBV30 and TRBJ1-1; D is unclear. Looked up from germline, CDR1 is GTSNPN and CDR2 is SVGIG (reference sequence). Trimming took off 4 bases at V and 0 bases at J, with 12 bases between the two ends. The CDR3 is 14 amino acids. CDR3: CAWNWAFMNTEAFF. DNA of the CDR3: TGTGCCTGGAACTGGGCCTTTATGAACACTGAAGCTTTCTTT.

This rearrangement joins TRBV6-2 or TRBV6-3 to TRBJ2-1; perhaps TRBD1 as D (5 bases). From germline, CDR1 is MNHEY and CDR2 SVGEGT. V dropped 6 bases and J dropped 6 bases, with 15 bases sitting between them. The CDR3 spans 14 residues. CDR3 sequence: CASSLLQTVNEQFF. For the CDR3, the DNA is TGTGCCAGCAGCCTTTTACAGACAGTCAATGAGCAGTTCTTC.

The gene calls are TRBV7-2 and TRBJ2-3, with TRBD1 matching 10 bases. The germline V gene has CDR1 SGHTA and CDR2 FQGNSA. V dropped 4 bases and J dropped 4; count of bases not matched to a gene: 2. This CDR3 has 14 amino acids. The CDR3 DNA follows: TGTGCCAGCAGCTCGACAGGGGGCGCAGATACGCAGTATTTT. Residues: CASSSTGGADTQYF.

The chain links TRBV6-2 or TRBV6-3 to TRBJ1-3; 7 nucleotides align to TRBD1. The germline V gene encodes CDR1 MNHEY and CDR2 SVGEGT. With 6 bases clipped from V and 4 bases from J, the junction kept 12 bases outside the gene matches. The CDR3 consists of 16 residues. The CDR3 loop is CASSRTEGAHGNTIYF. CDR3 sequence (DNA): TGTGCCAGCAGCCGAACCGAGGGGGCTCACGGAAACACCATATATTTT.

The genes are TRBV10-3 and TRBJ1-6; possible D gene TRBD1, 5 bases. The CDR3 loop spans 13 amino acids. Germline V lookup: CDR1 ENHRY, CDR2 SYGVKD. Trimming cost V 7 bases and J 5 bases, with 9 bases left between them. The CDR3 protein is CAIMAGNNSPLHF. The CDR3 bases are TGTGCCATCATGGCAGGGAATAATTCACCCCTCCACTTT.

The rearrangement uses TRBV6-5 and TRBJ1-2; maybe TRBD1 (6 bases). V was shortened by 5 bases and J by 3 bases, with 16 bases between the two germline ends. There are 15 residues in the CDR3. Per germline, CDR1 MNHEY and CDR2 SVGAGI. CDR3 DNA sequence: TGTGCCAGCAGTACCGGGGTACAGGGCCACTATGGCTACACCTTC. It codes for CASSTGVQGHYGYTF.

This rearrangement joins TRBV30 to TRBJ1-2, with D unclear. The CDR3 is made up of 15 amino acids. V gave up 0 bases and J gave up 4 bases, with 15 bases separating them. Germline lookup yields CDR1 GTSNPN and CDR2 SVGIG (reference sequence). CDR3 sequence: CAWSVHLGDSYGYTF. The CDR3 coding sequence is TGTGCCTGGAGTGTACATTTGGGAGACTCCTATGGCTACACCTTC.

The chain employs TRBV10-3 and TRBJ1-1; 8 bases map to TRBD1. After removal of 8 bases from V and 0 bases from J, the junction contained 2 bases not matched to a gene. This CDR3 is 13 amino acids long. CDR1 is ENHRY, CDR2 SYGVKD, per germline. The CDR3 nucleotides are TGTGCCATCGGGACAGGCATGAACACTGAAGCTTTCTTT. Translating gives CAIGTGMNTEAFF.

This sequence joins TRBV12-3 or TRBV12-4 and TRBJ2-7; unclear D gene. The CDR3 sequence is 13 residues long. Trimming took off 4 bases at V and 5 bases at J, with 12 bases between the two ends. The CDR3 bases are TGTGCCAGCAGTTGGTCCCTGGCCAACGAGCAGTACTTC. It translates to CASSWSLANEQYF.

V is TRBV6-2 or TRBV6-3 and J is TRBJ1-2; 10 nucleotides line up with TRBD1. The junction had 7 bases not matched to a gene; V was cut back by 2 bases and J by 1 base. The CDR3 consists of 17 residues. Germline CDR1 MNHEY, CDR2 SVGEGT. DNA of the CDR3: TGTGCCAGCAGTTACCGTCCCTGGACAGGGGGTAACTATGGCTACACCTTC. Translated, it gives CASSYRPWTGGNYGYTF.

This clone was found once. The J gene is TRBJ1-4, the V gene TRBV11-2, with D unclear. Per the germline V gene, CDR1 is SGHAT and CDR2 is FQNNGV. With 5 bases removed from V and 8 bases from J, the gap between germline ends came to 18 bases. The CDR3 spans 15 residues. This chain's CDR3 is CASSQSQGGWEKLFF. The DNA of the CDR3 is TGTGCCAGCAGCCAATCACAAGGAGGGTGGGAAAAACTGTTTTTT.

The chain links TRBV7-9 to TRBJ1-5, with TRBD1 identical over 9 bases. The CDR3 runs 17 residues. Germline trimming cut 0 bases from V and 4 bases from J; bases unmatched to any gene: 7. From germline, CDR1 is SEHNR and CDR2 FQNEAQ (reference sequence). The CDR3 sequence: CASSLAGQGQGNQPQHF. For the CDR3, the DNA is TGTGCCAGCAGCTTAGCAGGACAGGGGCAGGGAAATCAGCCCCAGCATTTT.

Written as DNA, the CDR3 is TGTGCCAGCCGGGACAAATTCTACGAGCAGTACTTC. Encoded protein: CASRDKFYEQYF. The chain is built from TRBV2 and TRBJ2-7, with D possibly matching TRBD1 (6 bases). Germline CDR1 SNHLY, CDR2 FYNNEI. Between the trimmed V and J ends, which lost 8 bases and 3 bases, there was a span of 11 bases. The CDR3 covers 12 residues.

The genes are TRBV6-2 or TRBV6-3 and TRBJ1-1; D remains ambiguous. From germline, CDR1 is MNHEY and CDR2 SVGEGT. The CDR3 is 14 residues long. V was shortened by 4 bases and J by 0 bases, with 9 bases between the two germline ends. The CDR3 bases are TGTGCCAGCAGTTCTTTATCCGTGAACACTGAAGCTTTCTTT. It encodes CASSSLSVNTEAFF.

The genes are TRBV19 and TRBJ2-7; 10 positions agree with TRBD1. Trimming cost V 5 bases and J 2 bases; bases outside gene matches: 6. Looked up from germline, CDR1 is LNHDA and CDR2 is SQIVND (reference sequence). CDR3 length: 15 residues. Here the CDR3 reads CASSPQTGGAYEQYF. CDR3 DNA: TGTGCCAGTAGTCCCCAGACAGGGGGCGCCTACGAGCAGTACTTC.